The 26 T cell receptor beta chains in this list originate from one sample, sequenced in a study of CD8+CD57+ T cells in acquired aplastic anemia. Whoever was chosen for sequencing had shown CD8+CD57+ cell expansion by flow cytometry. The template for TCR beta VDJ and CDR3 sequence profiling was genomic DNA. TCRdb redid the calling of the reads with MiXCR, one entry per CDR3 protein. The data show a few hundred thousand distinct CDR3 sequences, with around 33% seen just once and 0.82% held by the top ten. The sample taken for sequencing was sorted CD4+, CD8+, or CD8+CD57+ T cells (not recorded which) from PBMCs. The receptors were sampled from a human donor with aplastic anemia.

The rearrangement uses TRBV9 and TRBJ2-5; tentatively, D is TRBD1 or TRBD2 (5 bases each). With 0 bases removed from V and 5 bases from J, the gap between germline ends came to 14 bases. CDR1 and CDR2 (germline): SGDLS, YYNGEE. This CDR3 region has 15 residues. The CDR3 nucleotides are TGTGCCAGCAGCGTAGCCGAGGGCAGGGTTGAGACCCAGTACTTC. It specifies CASSVAEGRVETQYF.

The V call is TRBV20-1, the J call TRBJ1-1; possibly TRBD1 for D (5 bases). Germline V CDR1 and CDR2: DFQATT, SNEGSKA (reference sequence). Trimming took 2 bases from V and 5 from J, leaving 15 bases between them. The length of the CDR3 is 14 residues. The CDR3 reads CSARWGLGGTEAFF. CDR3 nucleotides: TGCAGTGCTAGATGGGGATTGGGGGGGACTGAAGCTTTCTTT.

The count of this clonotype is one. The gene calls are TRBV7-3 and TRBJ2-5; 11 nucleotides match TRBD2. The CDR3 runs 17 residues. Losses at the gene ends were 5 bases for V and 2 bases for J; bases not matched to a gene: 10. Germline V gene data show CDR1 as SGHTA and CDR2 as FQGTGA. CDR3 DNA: TGTGCCAGCAGCCGGAATAGCGGGGGGGACTCACAAGAGACCCAGTACTTC. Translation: CASSRNSGGDSQETQYF.

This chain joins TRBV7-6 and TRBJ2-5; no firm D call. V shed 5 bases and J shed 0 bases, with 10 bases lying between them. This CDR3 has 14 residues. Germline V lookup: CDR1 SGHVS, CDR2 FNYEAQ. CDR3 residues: CASSQHGNQETQYF. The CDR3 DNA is TGTGCCAGCAGCCAACACGGCAACCAAGAGACCCAGTACTTC.

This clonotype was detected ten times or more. CDR3 sequence (DNA): TGCGCCAGCAGCATAGACAGGGCAGTCTATGGCTACACCTTC. It yields the protein CASSIDRAVYGYTF. V is TRBV5-1 and J is TRBJ1-2; 7 positions match TRBD1. Germline CDR1 reads SGHRS; CDR2 reads YFSETQ. The CDR3 length is 14 residues. With 4 bases clipped from V and 4 bases from J, the junction kept 7 bases outside the gene matches.

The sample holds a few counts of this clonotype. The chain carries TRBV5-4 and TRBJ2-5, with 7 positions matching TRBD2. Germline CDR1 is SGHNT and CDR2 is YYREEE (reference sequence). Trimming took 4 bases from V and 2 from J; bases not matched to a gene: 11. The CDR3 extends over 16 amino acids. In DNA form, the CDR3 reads TGTGCCAGCAGCGCCGCGCTAGCGGAACCTCAAGAGACCCAGTACTTC. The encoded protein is CASSAALAEPQETQYF.

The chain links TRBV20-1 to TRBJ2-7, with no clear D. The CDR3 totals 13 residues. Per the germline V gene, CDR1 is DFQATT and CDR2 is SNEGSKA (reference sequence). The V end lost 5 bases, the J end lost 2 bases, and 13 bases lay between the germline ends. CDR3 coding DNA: TGCAGTGCTCGTCCCACCTCCACCTACGAGCAGTACTTC. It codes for CSARPTSTYEQYF.

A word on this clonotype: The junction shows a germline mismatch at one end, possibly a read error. CDR3 sequence (DNA): TGTGCCAGCAGCGTACAGGGGGCTAGCAATCAGCAGTTCTTC. Translation: CASSVQGASNQQFF. This rearrangement joins TRBV7-8 to TRBJ2-1; 9 positions match TRBD1. The CDR3 sequence is 14 residues long. Germline-derived CDR1 and CDR2 are SGHVS and FQNEAQ.

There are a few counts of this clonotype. CDR3 coding DNA: TGTGCCAGCAGCTTAGGGGACAGGAACACTGAAGCTTTCTTT. It codes for CASSLGDRNTEAFF. The chain combines TRBV13 with TRBJ1-1; TRBD1 might be the D (6 bases). V was pared by 0 bases and J by 1 base, with 6 bases between. Germline V gene sequence: CDR1 PRHDT, CDR2 FYEKMQ (reference sequence). The CDR3 is made up of 14 amino acids.

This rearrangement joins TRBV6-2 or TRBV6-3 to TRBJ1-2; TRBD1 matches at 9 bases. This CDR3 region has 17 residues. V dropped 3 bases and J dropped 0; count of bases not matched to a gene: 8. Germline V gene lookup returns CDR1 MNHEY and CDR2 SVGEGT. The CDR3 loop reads CASSYPPGTGPNYGYTF. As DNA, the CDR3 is TGTGCCAGCAGTTATCCACCCGGGACAGGGCCTAACTATGGCTACACCTTC.

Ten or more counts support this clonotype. The CDR3 nucleotides are TGCAGTGCTACGCTGCTAGATACGCAGTATTTT. This sequence encodes CSATLLDTQYF. The chain combines TRBV20-1 with TRBJ2-3; D gene uncertain. Germline V gene sequence: CDR1 DFQATT, CDR2 SNEGSKA (reference sequence). This CDR3 is built from 11 residues. V lost 4 bases and J lost 5, with 7 bases in between.

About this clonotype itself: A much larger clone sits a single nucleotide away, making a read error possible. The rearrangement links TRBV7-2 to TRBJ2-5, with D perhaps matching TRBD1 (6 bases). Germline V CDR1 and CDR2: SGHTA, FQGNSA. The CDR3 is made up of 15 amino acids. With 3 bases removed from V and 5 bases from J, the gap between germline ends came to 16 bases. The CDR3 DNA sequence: TGTGCCAGCAGCTTGGCCGGGACACGGCCGGAGACCCAGTACTTC. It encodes CASSLAGTRPETQYF.

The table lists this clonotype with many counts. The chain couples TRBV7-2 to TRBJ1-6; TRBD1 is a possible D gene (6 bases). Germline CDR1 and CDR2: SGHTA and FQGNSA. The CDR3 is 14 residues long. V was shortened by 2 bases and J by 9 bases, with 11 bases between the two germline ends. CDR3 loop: CASSLLQGSSPLHF. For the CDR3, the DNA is TGTGCCAGCAGCTTATTACAGGGAAGTTCACCCCTCCACTTT.

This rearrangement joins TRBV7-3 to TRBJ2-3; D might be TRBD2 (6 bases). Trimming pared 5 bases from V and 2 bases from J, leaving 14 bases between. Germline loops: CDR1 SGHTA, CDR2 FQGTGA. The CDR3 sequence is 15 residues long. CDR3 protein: CASSRVAGITDTQYF. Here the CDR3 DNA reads TGTGCCAGCAGCCGAGTCGCGGGGATCACAGATACGCAGTATTTT.

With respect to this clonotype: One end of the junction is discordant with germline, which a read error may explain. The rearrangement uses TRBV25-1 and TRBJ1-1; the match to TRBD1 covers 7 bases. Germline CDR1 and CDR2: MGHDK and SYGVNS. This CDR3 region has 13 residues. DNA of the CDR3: TGTGCCAGCAGCCAAAAACAGGGGACTGAAGCTTCCTTT. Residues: CASSQKQGTEASF.

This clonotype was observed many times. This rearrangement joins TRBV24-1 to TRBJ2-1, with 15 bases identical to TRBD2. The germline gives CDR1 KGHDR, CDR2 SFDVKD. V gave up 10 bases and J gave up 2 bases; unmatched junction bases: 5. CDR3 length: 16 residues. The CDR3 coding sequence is TGTGCCACGGGACTAGCGGGAGGAGGGACCTACAATGAGCAGTTCTTC. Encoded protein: CATGLAGGGTYNEQFF.

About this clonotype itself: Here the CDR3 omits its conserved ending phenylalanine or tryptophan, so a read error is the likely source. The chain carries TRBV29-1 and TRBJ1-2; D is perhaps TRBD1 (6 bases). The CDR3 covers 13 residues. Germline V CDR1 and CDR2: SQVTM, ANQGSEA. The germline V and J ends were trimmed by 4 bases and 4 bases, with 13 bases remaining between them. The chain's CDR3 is CSVGEQGSYGYTI. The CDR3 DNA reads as TGCAGCGTTGGTGAACAGGGATCCTATGGCTACACCATC.

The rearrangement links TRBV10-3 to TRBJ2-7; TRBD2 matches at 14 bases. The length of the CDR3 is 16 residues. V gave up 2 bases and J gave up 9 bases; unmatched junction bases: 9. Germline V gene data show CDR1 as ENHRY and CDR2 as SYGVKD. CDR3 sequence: CAISELRTSGGQGQYF. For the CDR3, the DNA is TGTGCCATCAGTGAGCTCCGGACTAGCGGGGGGCAAGGGCAGTACTTC.

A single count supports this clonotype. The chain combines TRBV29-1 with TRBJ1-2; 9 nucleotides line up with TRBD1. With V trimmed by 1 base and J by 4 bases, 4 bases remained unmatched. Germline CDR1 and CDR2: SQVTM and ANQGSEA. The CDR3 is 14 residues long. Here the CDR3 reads CSVEGQGVLYGYTF. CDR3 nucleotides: TGCAGCGTTGAAGGACAGGGGGTCCTCTATGGCTACACCTTC.

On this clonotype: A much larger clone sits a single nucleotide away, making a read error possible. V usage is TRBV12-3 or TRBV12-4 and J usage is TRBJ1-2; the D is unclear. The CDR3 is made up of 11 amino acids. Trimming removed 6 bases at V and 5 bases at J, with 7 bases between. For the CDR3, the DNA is TGTGCCAGCAGAGCATGGTATGGCTACACCTTC. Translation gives CASRAWYGYTF.

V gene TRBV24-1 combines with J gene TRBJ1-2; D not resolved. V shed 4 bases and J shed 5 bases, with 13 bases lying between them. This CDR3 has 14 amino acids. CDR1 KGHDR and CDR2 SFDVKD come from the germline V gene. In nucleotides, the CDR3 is TGTGCCACCAGTGAGGCGGGAAGTGAGTATGGCTACACCTTC. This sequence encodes CATSEAGSEYGYTF.

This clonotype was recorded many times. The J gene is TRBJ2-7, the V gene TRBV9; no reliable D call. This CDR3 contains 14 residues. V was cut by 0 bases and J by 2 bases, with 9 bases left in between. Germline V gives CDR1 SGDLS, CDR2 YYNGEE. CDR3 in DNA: TGTGCCAGCAGCGTAGGAGACGGAGCCTACGAGCAGTACTTC. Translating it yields CASSVGDGAYEQYF.

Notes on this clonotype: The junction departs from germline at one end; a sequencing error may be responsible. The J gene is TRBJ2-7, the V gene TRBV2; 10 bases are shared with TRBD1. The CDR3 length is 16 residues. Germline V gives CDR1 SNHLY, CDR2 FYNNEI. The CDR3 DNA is TGCGCCAGCAGCCAACCAGGGACAGGGGTGAGAAGCGAGCAGTACTTC. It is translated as CASSQPGTGVRSEQYF.

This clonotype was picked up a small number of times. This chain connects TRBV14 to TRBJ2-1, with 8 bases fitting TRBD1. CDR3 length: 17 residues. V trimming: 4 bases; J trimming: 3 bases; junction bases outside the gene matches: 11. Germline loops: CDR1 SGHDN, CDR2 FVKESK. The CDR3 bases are TGTGCCAGCAGCCTCGACAGGGGAGCCTTCTTCTACAATGAGCAGTTCTTC. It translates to CASSLDRGAFFYNEQFF.

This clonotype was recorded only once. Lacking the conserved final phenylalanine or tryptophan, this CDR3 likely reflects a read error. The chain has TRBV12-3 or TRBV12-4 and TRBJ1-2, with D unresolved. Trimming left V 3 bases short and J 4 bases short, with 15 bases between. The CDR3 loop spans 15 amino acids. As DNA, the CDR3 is TGTGCCAGCAGTTTTTCCCCCAGGATCTTCTATGGCTACACCCTC. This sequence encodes CASSFSPRIFYGYTL.

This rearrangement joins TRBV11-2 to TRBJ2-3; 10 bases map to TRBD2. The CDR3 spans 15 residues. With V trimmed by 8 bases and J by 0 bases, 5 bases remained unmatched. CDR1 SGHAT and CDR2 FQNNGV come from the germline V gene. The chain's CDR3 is CASVASGSSTDTQYF. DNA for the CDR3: TGTGCCAGCGTGGCTAGCGGGAGTAGCACAGATACGCAGTATTTT.